The T cell receptor beta chain under discussion was sequenced for a study of T-cell reconstitution after alpha-beta-depleted transplantation in children. Unique molecular identifiers were incorporated into the prepared TCRbeta library. Via MiXCR, TCRdb re-called the PCR reads, giving one row per CDR3 protein. Altogether about 110,000 distinct CDR3 sequences are present, about 9.3% being singletons, with the ten largest covering approximately 8%. From germline, CDR1 is DFQATT and CDR2 SNEGSKA (reference sequence). The CDR3 covers 15 residues. V was clipped by 5 bases and J by 2 bases, with 16 bases between them. This clonotype appeared many times.

This rearrangement joins TRBV20-1 to TRBJ1-5; D possibly corresponds to TRBD1 (5 bases). This receptor was obtained from a human donor who donated a stem cell graft to a child with acute lymphoblastic leukemia. This specimen was PBMCs from the stem cell graft donor, taken from the stem cell graft. CDR3 sequence: CSAPPRMGRNQPQHF. In nucleotides, the CDR3 is TGCAGTGCTCCCCCCCGTATGGGACGCAATCAGCCCCAGCATTTT.